This T cell receptor (beta chain) was recovered during a study of cytomegalovirus exposure and HLA in healthy donors. Overall study results and limits: Later work found that TCR association rates differed between HLA loci; DRB1 had the most and HLA-C the fewest. Altogether, 150 to 200 TCR beta chains were recorded as cytomegalovirus-associated. Later analysis identified 16,951 TCR beta sequences associated with HLA alleles, using a false discovery rate threshold of 0.05.

A note on this clone: The antigen is not known.

13 Jbeta primers and 60 Vbeta primers were used for the PCR. The method was immunoSEQ multiplex PCR; TCRdb's version includes in-frame clones alone and lacks a portion of them. Its table lists about 190,000 clones. The CDR3 is 13 residues long. Trimming removed 2 bases from V and 1 base from J, with 5 bases in between. CDR1 is MGHDK and CDR2 is SYGVNS in the germline V gene. Sequences were obtained from PBMCs. The chain employs TRBV25-1 and TRBJ1-1, with D uncertain. This TCR was sampled from a man aged 25-40 years in good health and CMV-seronegative. CDR3 amino acids: CASSEGANTEAFF. The DNA for the CDR3 is TGTGCCAGCAGTGAAGGAGCGAACACTGAAGCTTTCTTT.